This TCR beta chain was captured in a study of blood T cell repertoires in COVID-19. Clones were read by immunoSEQ multiplex PCR, and TCRdb kept only the in-frame ones, dropping some. Of approximately 270,000 clones in the sample, about 89% were seen once. This TCR was recovered from a human donor in a cohort exposed to, infected with or recovered from COVID-19 (not recorded which). The donor label of this sample is uncertain. The sequencing sample was made of PBMCs or T cells enriched from blood (not recorded which).

The CDR3 loop reads CASSLPGQAAFF. CDR3 nucleotides: TGTGCCAGCAGTTTGCCGGGACAGGCGGCTTTCTTT. The genes are TRBV27 and TRBJ1-1; 8 positions match TRBD1. Germline CDR1 MNHEY, CDR2 SMNVEV (reference sequence). V was pared by 3 bases and J by 11 bases, with 5 bases of the junction left unmatched. The CDR3 has 12 amino acids.